This passage covers 21 T cell receptor beta chains from one sample sequenced in a study of blood T cell repertoires in COVID-19. Sequenced by immunoSEQ multiplex PCR; TCRdb stores in-frame clones only, minus some. The data show approximately 3,600 clones, 80% seen once. The sample comprised peripheral blood. These TCRs come from a human donor in a cohort sampled during active COVID-19.

The chain has TRBV5-6 and TRBJ1-1; 9 bases line up with TRBD1. Germline V gene data show CDR1 as SGHDT and CDR2 as YYEEEE. The CDR3 covers 14 residues. With 7 bases clipped from V and 8 bases from J, the junction kept 12 bases outside the gene matches. CDR3 nucleotide sequence: TGTGCCAGCGGCGCAAGGACAGGGGTGTCCGAAGCTTTCTTT. This sequence encodes CASGARTGVSEAFF.

This clone was seen more than once but under ten times. Other DNA sequences in the sample encode the same CDR3. This rearrangement joins TRBV29-1 to TRBJ2-3; maybe TRBD2 (6 bases). Germline CDR1 is SQVTM and CDR2 is ANQGSEA. The CDR3 is made up of 13 amino acids. V lost 2 bases, J lost 4 bases, and 10 bases lay in between. This CDR3 is CSVERGLADTQYF. The CDR3 coding sequence is TGCAGCGTTGAACGGGGGTTGGCAGATACGCAGTATTTT.

This clone was seen more than once but under ten times. The chain combines TRBV6-2 or TRBV6-3 with TRBJ1-5, with 9 bases identical to TRBD1. The CDR3 sequence is 15 residues long. Germline trimming cut 4 bases from V and 3 bases from J; bases unmatched to any gene: 4. Germline lookup yields CDR1 MNHEY and CDR2 SVGEGT. CDR3 DNA: TGTGCCAGCAGTTCCGGGACAGGGCTCAATCAGCCCCAGCATTTT. It encodes CASSSGTGLNQPQHF.

This chain links TRBV7-8 with TRBJ1-2, with TRBD1 matching 8 bases. Per germline, CDR1 SGHVS and CDR2 FQNEAQ. The CDR3 has 14 amino acids. The V segment lost 1 base and the J segment 7 bases; nucleotides outside the gene matches: 5. The CDR3 DNA reads as TGTGCCAGCAGCTTAGATCTCGACAGGGGTGGCTACACCTTC. Its protein is CASSLDLDRGGYTF. The whole variable domain, remainder taken from reference TRBV7-8 and TRBJ1-2, is GAGVSQSPRYKVAKRGQDVALRCDPISGHVSLFWYQQALGQGPEFLTYFQNEAQLDKSGLPSDRFFAERPEGSVSTLKIQRTQQEDSAVYLCASSLDLDRGGYTFGSGTRLTVV.

The chain recombines TRBV7-2 with TRBJ2-1, with D unresolved. The V and J ends lost 2 bases and 9 bases respectively, with 11 bases between them. CDR1 is SGHTA and CDR2 is FQGNSA in the germline V gene. This CDR3 has 13 amino acids. The CDR3 reads CASSLSVYGEQFF. The CDR3, as DNA: TGTGCCAGCAGCTTATCGGTCTACGGTGAGCAGTTCTTC.

The genes are TRBV3-1 (or the pseudogene TRBV3-2) and TRBJ1-4; D is ambiguous. V was clipped by 0 bases and J by 7 bases, with 12 bases between them. Germline CDR1 LGHDT, CDR2 YNNKEL (reference sequence). There are 15 residues in the CDR3. CDR3 protein: CASSQDPTRVEKLFF. The CDR3 DNA sequence: TGTGCCAGCAGCCAAGACCCGACTCGAGTTGAAAAACTGTTTTTT.

The rearrangement links TRBV6-5 to TRBJ1-1; the D gene is possibly TRBD1 (6 bases). CDR3 length: 13 residues. V was clipped by 4 bases and J by 5 bases, with 11 bases between them. Germline V gives CDR1 MNHEY, CDR2 SVGAGI. Here the CDR3 reads CASSSRTETEAFF. The CDR3 region has the DNA TGTGCCAGCAGTTCCAGGACAGAAACTGAAGCTTTCTTT.

The rearrangement joins TRBV11-3 to TRBJ2-7; the D is unclear. Germline CDR1 and CDR2: SGHNT and YENEEA. Deletions cut 1 base from V and 5 bases from J, with 3 bases between. The CDR3 sequence is 11 residues long. CDR3 residues: CASSLGDEQYF. Written as DNA, the CDR3 is TGTGCCAGCAGCTTAGGCGACGAGCAGTACTTC.

This clone was seen a handful of times. The rearrangement uses TRBV19 and TRBJ2-3; the match to TRBD2 covers 11 bases. Per the germline V gene, CDR1 is LNHDA and CDR2 is SQIVND (reference sequence). CDR3 length: 15 amino acids. After removal of 8 bases from V and 5 bases from J, the junction contained 9 bases not matched to a gene. CDR3 region: CASVISGGALDTQYF. DNA of the CDR3: TGTGCCAGTGTGATTAGCGGGGGGGCCTTAGATACGCAGTATTTT.

The chain recombines TRBV5-6 with TRBJ2-7; D is undetermined. The CDR3 has 13 amino acids. The V end was cut by 3 bases, the J end by 2 bases, with 9 bases between. Germline lookup yields CDR1 SGHDT and CDR2 YYEEEE. The CDR3: CASSSASTYEQYF. The CDR3 DNA is TGTGCCAGCAGCTCTGCGAGTACCTACGAGCAGTACTTC.

This chain joins TRBV18 and TRBJ2-1, with TRBD1 identical over 10 bases. From germline, CDR1 is KGHSH and CDR2 LQKENI. J gave up 5 bases and V 4 bases, and 2 bases lay outside the gene matches. The CDR3 runs to 14 residues. This CDR3 is CASSHDRGHNEQFF. Here the CDR3 DNA reads TGTGCCAGCTCACACGACAGGGGGCACAATGAGCAGTTCTTC.

CDR3 sequence reads: CALRGSGLPEQYF. The CDR3 DNA sequence: TGTGCCTTAAGGGGGTCAGGGCTCCCGGAGCAGTACTTC. The chain employs TRBV6-5 and TRBJ2-7, with a weak D call TRBD1 (6 bases). The germline V gene has CDR1 MNHEY and CDR2 SVGAGI. The CDR3 totals 13 residues. V gave up 11 bases and J gave up 7 bases, with 21 bases separating them.

This clone has more than one count but fewer than ten. Within the sample, other DNA sequences also encode this same CDR3. This chain joins TRBV3-1 (or the pseudogene TRBV3-2) and TRBJ2-7; D might be TRBD1 (6 bases). Germline-derived CDR1 and CDR2 are LGHDT and YNNKEL (reference sequence). Deletions cut 4 bases from V and 1 base from J, with 11 bases between. The CDR3 is 14 amino acids. DNA for the CDR3: TGTGCCAGCAGCCGGGGGACATCATCCTACGAGCAGTACTTC. Its protein is CASSRGTSSYEQYF.

V gene TRBV5-1 combines with J gene TRBJ2-5; a weak D match, TRBD1 (7 bases). Trimming removed 1 base from V and 4 bases from J, with 14 bases in between. The germline V gene encodes CDR1 SGHRS and CDR2 YFSETQ. This CDR3 has 15 amino acids. CDR3 residues: CASSLNSGGGETQYF. CDR3 bases: TGCGCCAGCAGCTTGAATTCAGGGGGAGGAGAGACCCAGTACTTC.

The genes are TRBV7-9 and TRBJ2-1; 8 bases are a match to TRBD1. V shed 5 bases, J shed 6 bases, and the junction held 12 bases outside the gene matches. The CDR3 covers 16 residues. Germline V gene sequence: CDR1 SEHNR, CDR2 FQNEAQ (reference sequence). CDR3 region: CASSPSGQVNGNEQFF. Here the CDR3 DNA reads TGTGCCAGCAGCCCCTCGGGACAGGTAAATGGCAATGAGCAGTTCTTC.

The chain couples TRBV6-5 to TRBJ2-5, with 7 bases aligning to TRBD1. Trimming at V came to 5 bases and at J to 1 base, leaving 1 base not matched to a gene. The CDR3 extends over 13 amino acids. CDR1 and CDR2 from the germline V gene are MNHEY and SVGAGI. The CDR3 DNA follows: TGTGCCAGCAGTAGGGACAGCCAAGAGACCCAGTACTTC. Its translation: CASSRDSQETQYF.

The DNA of the CDR3 is TGTGCCAGTAGCTACCCCGGGTCGTCCTACGAGCAGTACTTC. This translates into CASSYPGSSYEQYF. The rearrangement joins TRBV19 to TRBJ2-7; no definite D call. Germline CDR1 LNHDA, CDR2 SQIVND (reference sequence). The V and J ends lost 6 bases and 1 base respectively, with 13 bases between them. The CDR3 has 14 amino acids.

This rearrangement joins TRBV5-4 to TRBJ2-5; 9 nucleotides agree with TRBD1. The CDR3 sequence is 15 residues long. The J segment lost 6 bases and the V segment lost 0 bases, leaving 6 bases of the junction unmatched. Germline V gene sequence: CDR1 SGHNT, CDR2 YYREEE (reference sequence). CDR3 DNA: TGTGCCAGCAGCTTGGAGCGGACAGGGGTTCAGACCCAGTACTTC. Translated, it gives CASSLERTGVQTQYF. The complete variable domain, with remaining parts taken from reference TRBV5-4 and TRBJ2-5, reads ETGVTQSPTHLIKTRGQQVTLRCSSQSGHNTVSWYQQALGQGPQFIFQYYREEENGRGNFPPRFSGLQFPNYSSELNVNALELDDSALYLCASSLERTGVQTQYFGPGTRLLVL.

This clone has just one count. V and J are TRBV5-1 and TRBJ1-4; D is uncertain. The CDR3 loop spans 16 amino acids. Per germline, CDR1 SGHRS and CDR2 YFSETQ. The ends were cut back, 7 bases at V and 0 bases at J, with 16 bases in the middle. The CDR3 spells CASRPSAGATNEKLFF. The CDR3 DNA follows: TGCGCCAGCCGTCCCTCGGCCGGAGCAACTAATGAAAAACTGTTTTTT. The entire variable domain, with the rest obtained from reference TRBV5-1 and TRBJ1-4, is as follows: KAGVTQTPRYLIKTRGQQVTLSCSPISGHRSVSWYQQTPGQGLQFLFEYFSETQRNKGNFPGRFSGRQFSNSRSEMNVSTLELGDSALYLCASRPSAGATNEKLFFGSGTQLSVL.

This clone was observed once. The chain employs TRBV5-1 and TRBJ2-6, with D unclear. Germline CDR1 is SGHRS and CDR2 is YFSETQ. There are 16 residues in the CDR3. Deletions cut 0 bases from V and 1 base from J, with 8 bases between. The CDR3 is CASSLGPGSGANVLTF. DNA of the CDR3: TGCGCCAGCAGCTTGGGACCCGGGTCTGGGGCCAACGTCCTGACTTTC.

The chain is built from TRBV25-1 and TRBJ1-5; no reliable D call. This CDR3 is 11 amino acids long. With 8 bases removed from V and 8 bases from J, the gap between germline ends came to 10 bases. Germline V lookup: CDR1 MGHDK, CDR2 SYGVNS. CDR3: CASPGVKPQHF. The CDR3, as DNA: TGTGCCAGCCCGGGAGTGAAGCCCCAGCATTTT.